A selection of T cell receptor beta chains follows, all from one sample in a study of neoadjuvant nivolumab and ipilimumab in lung cancer. TCRdb keeps only in-frame clones here, not all; method: immunoSEQ multiplex PCR. The sample lists 20,000 to 25,000 clones, roughly 84% occurring once. This specimen was peripheral blood, taken before neoadjuvant nivolumab, alone or with ipilimumab. The origin of the receptors is an adult with non-small cell lung cancer. Both conserved end residues are part of each CDR3.

TRBV7-9,CASSLLQGNSGNTIYF
TRBV11-3,CASRRDTYYEQYF
TRBV27,CASSLWGGRGYNEQFF
TRBV18,CASSPRDRVNGSTGELFF
TRBV27,CASSPYGGAGYGYTF
TRBV5-1,CASSLESRSTGELFF
TRBV9,CASSVGAGMGTQYF
TRBV6-1,CASRDRVMRAITF
TRBV29-1,CSVGSGQLLLTF
TRBV11-2,CASSFGINRASGELFF
TRBV5-5,CASSMNSGSLADTQYF
TRBV11-2,CASSPTGTGSDTQYF
TRBV9,CASSRGGLTTEAFF
TRBV29-1,CSVPNMDRGREKLFF
TRBV14,CASSQGAWGGSLYGYTF
TRBV7-3,CASSLKSQGATGANVLTF
TRBV15,CATSTWDRSGANVLTF
TRBV25-1,CASSEYLTLTPQETQYF
TRBV27,CASSYRAGLSSYEQYF
TRBV5-5,CASSFKAGKTYEQYF
TRBV5-1,CASSSGVAGAPHEQYF
TRBV5-1,CASSLGGNDRQPQHF
TRBV7-2,CASSLRLAPYEQYF
TRBV6-5,CASSFDTYGYTF
TRBV30,CAWGPGGGDTQYF
TRBV5-1,CASSPSGSTDTQYF
TRBV7-9,CASSPLNTGELFF
TRBV30,CAWSVAQGGIYEQYF
TRBV4-2,CASSQENERPGYTF
TRBV11-1,CASSKPQGGLTEAFF
TRBV5-1,CASSLGLAGLATQYF
TRBV9,CASSVGGVSVNEQFF
TRBV2,CASKVSGQAQYGYTF
TRBV5-5,CASSLGLARTGELFF
TRBV7-8,CASSLSGIRAEQFF
TRBV18,CASSPLSTGGSQPQHF
TRBV14,CASSQLVSDLEQFF
TRBV9,CAGPAKETQYF
TRBV28,CASTQRVEAFF
TRBV15,CATGRTLIWTEAFF
TRBV7-9,CASSPPQRNTGELFF
TRBV5-1,CASSLAGAGGSNEQFF
TRBV9,CASSVSGTSGSQYNEQFF
TRBV27,CASSSGAYYGYTF
TRBV7-6,CASSRGQGTEAFF
TRBV7-8,CASNTDTIEAFF
TRBV7-2,CASSPRQGLETQYF
TRBV9,CASSVGQGATEAFF
TRBV19,CASSISDSSYEQYF
TRBV30,CASGEYSLNEQYF
TRBV9,CASSVGLEGPPNINTEAFF
TRBV5-1,CASSYAGARNTEAFF
TRBV5-4,CASSLVGVPSTDTQYF